This T cell receptor (beta chain) came from a study of cytomegalovirus exposure and HLA in healthy donors. Study-level background: In an earlier analysis, around 100 million unique TCR beta sequences were found from some 170 million T cells. Study-level findings and limits: Some 150 TCR beta chains were listed as cytomegalovirus-associated. CMV serostatus was the sole immune exposure information available. The productive fraction for most TCR beta V segments was about 90% or about 30% in an earlier analysis.

Trimming removed 2 bases at V and 3 bases at J, with 17 bases between. Germline loops: CDR1 GTSNPN, CDR2 SVGIG (reference sequence). The CDR3 has 16 amino acids. A note on this clone: Its antigen is undetermined.

The PCR used 60 Vbeta and 13 Jbeta primers. Sequencing used immunoSEQ multiplex PCR; TCRdb keeps in-frame clones, though not all of them. Of about 120,000 clones detected, about 80% appear once; the ten largest clones hold approximately 2.4%. Material: PBMCs. The chain carries TRBV30 and TRBJ1-3; D gene unclear. The receptor was derived from a female donor in good health and CMV-seronegative. CDR3 bases: TGTGCCTGGAGTTTTCCGAGTGAGTCCTATGGAAACACCATATATTTT. The encoded protein is CAWSFPSESYGNTIYF.